This paragraph reports one T cell receptor (beta chain). What it binds is not known. The table came from immunoSEQ multiplex PCR; TCRdb's copy has only in-frame clones and leaves some out. The table lists approximately 110,000 clones, approximately 90% of them singletons, with 5% to 5.5% in the top ten. The data are from a study of T cell responses to AZD1222 COVID-19 vaccine. The CDR3 totals 11 residues. Per germline, CDR1 SNHLY and CDR2 FYNNEI. Trimming removed 6 bases at V and 6 bases at J, with 6 bases between. General study findings and limits: Dominant at 160-218 and 743-854, vaccine-associated CD4 TCRs also spanned spike.

V is TRBV2 and J is TRBJ2-1; D is unclear. The receptor's source is an adult in good health. The sequencing used peripheral blood, collected on day 0 of AZD1222 vaccination. The CDR3 region has the DNA TGTGCCAGCAGGGCCCGCAATGAGCAGTTCTTC. Translation: CASRARNEQFF.